This entry lists 10 T cell receptor beta chains sequenced from one sample in a study of tumor-infiltrating lymphocytes in primary liver carcinoma. Bulk tissue was left unsorted, and RNA and DNA were co-extracted from about 20-30 mg of it. A constant-region primer primed TCR beta cDNA synthesis from roughly 520 ng of total RNA. Libraries for TCR beta were built through three nested multiplex PCR rounds, which together made up a slightly modified ARM-PCR procedure. The opening two PCR rounds, ten to eleven cycles each, paired TRBV1-TRBV30 forward primers with a C-beta reverse primer. TCRdb passed the multiplex PCR reads through MiXCR, listing each CDR3 protein once. The sample includes 95,000 to 100,000 distinct CDR3 sequences, about 62% seen only once; the top ten take 9% to 15%. The specimen sequenced was liver tumor tissue from sampling region 2. Subset in this sample: tumor region T2, inferior pole. These receptors originate from a woman aged 60-75 years with primary liver carcinoma and hepatitis B virus infection.

The V gene is TRBV28, the J gene TRBJ2-7; tentative D call: TRBD1 (5 bases). The germline gives CDR1 MDHEN, CDR2 SYDVKM. This CDR3 is built from 15 residues. Trimming stripped 5 bases from V and 2 bases from J, with 16 bases between. The CDR3 DNA follows: TGTGCCAGCAGTGCCACAGGTTACCTGACCTACGAGCAGTACTTC. Translating it yields CASSATGYLTYEQYF.

The gene calls are TRBV12-3 or TRBV12-4 and TRBJ2-3, with D perhaps being TRBD1 or TRBD2 (5 bases each). V was cut by 6 bases and J by 4 bases, with 11 bases left in between. The CDR3 is 13 amino acids. CDR3 nucleotide sequence: TGTGCCAGCAGCACGGGGCTCGCAGATACGCAGTATTTT. Amino acids: CASSTGLADTQYF.

For this clonotype: An end of the junction does not agree with germline; a read error may underlie this. The chain joins TRBV28 to TRBJ2-1; 16 positions agree with TRBD2. Per germline, CDR1 MDHEN and CDR2 SYDVKM. The CDR3 length is 17 residues. This CDR3 is CASTVGGLAGGYNERFF. The CDR3 DNA is TGTGCCAGCACCGTTGGGGGACTAGCGGGAGGGTATAATGAGCGGTTCTTC.

This clonotype has only a few counts. This may be a read error, as it is one base from a much larger clone. The V and J genes are TRBV10-3 and TRBJ1-2; 11 bases match TRBD1. Germline V gene sequence: CDR1 ENHRY, CDR2 SYGVKD. This CDR3 comprises 15 residues. CDR3 sequence reads: CVTGQGALQGSGYTF. The CDR3 DNA is TGTGTCACTGGACAGGGGGCCCTCCAAGGCTCTGGCTACACCTTC.

Note on this clonotype: A read error may be the cause here, since a much bigger clone is one base away. The rearrangement links TRBV6-1 to TRBJ2-1; 11 nucleotides align to TRBD2. There are 16 residues in the CDR3. The germline gives CDR1 MNHNS, CDR2 SASEGT. Germline trimming cut 8 bases from V and 5 bases from J; bases unmatched to any gene: 11. The CDR3 DNA is TGTGCCAGCGGCAAAGGGGGACTAGCGGTCCACAATGAGCAGTTCTTC. Amino acids: CASGKGGLAVHNEQFF.

In its sample, this clonotype was seen once. The chain is built from TRBV19 and TRBJ2-1; D is unresolved. Trimming removed 7 bases at V and 8 bases at J, with 9 bases between. Germline values: CDR1 LNHDA, CDR2 SQIVND (reference sequence). The CDR3 covers 11 residues. CDR3 residues: CASKERHEQFF. Written as DNA, the CDR3 is TGTGCCAGTAAGGAAAGGCATGAGCAGTTCTTC.

Many counts were recorded for this clonotype. The gene calls are TRBV12-3 or TRBV12-4 and TRBJ2-1; D gene uncertain. The CDR3 runs 13 residues. V gave up 3 bases and J gave up 5 bases, with 8 bases separating them. CDR3 residues: CASSFSQNNEQFF. The CDR3 DNA reads TGTGCCAGCAGTTTTTCCCAGAACAATGAGCAGTTCTTC.

Comment on this clonotype: At one of its ends the junction is not consistent with the germline gene, which may arise from a read error. The CDR3 bases are TGTGGCAGCAGCCCCCCAGGAGGGAGGGGGAACTACGAGCAGTACTTC. Translation gives CGSSPPGGRGNYEQYF. The V gene is TRBV5-4, the J gene TRBJ2-7; D possibly corresponds to TRBD2 (7 bases). This CDR3 spans 16 amino acids. Germline-derived CDR1 and CDR2 are SGHNT and YYREEE (reference sequence).

Note on this clonotype: A single base separates this from a much larger clone, so it may be a read error. The chain couples TRBV7-9 to TRBJ2-3; 9 nucleotides align to TRBD2. This CDR3 comprises 15 residues. CDR1 is SEHNR, CDR2 FQNEAQ, per germline (reference sequence). This chain's CDR3 is CASSLRLAETDTEYF. DNA for the CDR3: TGTGCCAGCAGCTTAAGACTAGCGGAAACAGATACGGAGTATTTT.

This clonotype came up once. Here the CDR3 omits its conserved ending phenylalanine or tryptophan, so a read error is the likely source. This sequence joins TRBV30 and TRBJ1-1; the D is unclear. The CDR3 has 13 amino acids. The germline V gene encodes CDR1 GTSNPN and CDR2 SVGIG (reference sequence). Trimming pared 4 bases from V and 5 bases from J, leaving 14 bases between. The CDR3 DNA is TGTGCCTGGAATGTATACAGCGGGACTGAAGCTTTCATT. Translating gives CAWNVYSGTEAFI.